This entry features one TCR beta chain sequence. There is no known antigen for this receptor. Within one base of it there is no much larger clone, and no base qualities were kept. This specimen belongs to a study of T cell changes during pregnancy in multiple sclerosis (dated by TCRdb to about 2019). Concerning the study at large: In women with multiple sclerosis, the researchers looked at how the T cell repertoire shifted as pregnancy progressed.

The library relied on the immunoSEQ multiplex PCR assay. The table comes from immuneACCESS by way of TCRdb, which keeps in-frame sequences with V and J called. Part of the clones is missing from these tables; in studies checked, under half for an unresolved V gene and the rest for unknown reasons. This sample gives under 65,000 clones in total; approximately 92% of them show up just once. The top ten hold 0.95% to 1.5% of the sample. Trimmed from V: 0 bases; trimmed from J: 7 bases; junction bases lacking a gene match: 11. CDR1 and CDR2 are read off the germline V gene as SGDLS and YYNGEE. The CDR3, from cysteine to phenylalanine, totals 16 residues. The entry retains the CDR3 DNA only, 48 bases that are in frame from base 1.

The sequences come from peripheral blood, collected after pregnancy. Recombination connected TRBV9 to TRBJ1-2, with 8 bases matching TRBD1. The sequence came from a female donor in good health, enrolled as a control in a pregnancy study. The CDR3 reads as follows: CASSVDAGQGFGGYTF. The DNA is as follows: TGTGCCAGCAGCGTAGACGCTGGACAGGGCTTTGGTGGCTACACCTTC.